Here is one T cell receptor (beta chain) with its context. No antigen is known for it. RNA totalling roughly 0.5 to 1 ug underwent reverse transcription with random hexamers. MiXCR was run by TCRdb on the immunoSEQ multiplex PCR reads, yielding one entry per CDR3 protein. The table has around 150,000 distinct CDR3 sequences, roughly 95% seen once. Trimming took 3 bases from V and 6 from J, leaving 8 bases between them. This CDR3 has 13 residues. Per the germline V gene, CDR1 is SGHTA and CDR2 is FQGNSA. The record originates from a study of CD8 T cells in Susac syndrome. Whole-study results and caveats: The CD4+ T cell repertoires, which came from Susac syndrome patients, showed no sign of clonal expansion.

The sequenced sample consisted of CD4+ T cells from PBMCs. This TCR came from a human donor with Susac syndrome. The chain carries TRBV7-2 and TRBJ2-2; maybe TRBD2 (5 bases). In DNA, the CDR3 is TGTGCCAGCAGCTTTTTGAGGGCCGGGGAGCTGTTTTTT. Its translation is CASSFLRAGELFF.